These 28 T cell receptor beta chains were all obtained from the same sample, sequenced in a study of blood T cell repertoires in COVID-19. The protocol was immunoSEQ multiplex PCR, while the TCRdb copy is restricted to in-frame clones and leaves out a portion. The repertoire holds around 200,000 clones, approximately 90% seen once, with roughly 3.3% in the top ten. Sample: peripheral blood. The receptors originated from a man younger than 30 with active or convalescent COVID-19.

The V and J genes are TRBV5-6 and TRBJ1-5; D not resolved. Deletions cut 2 bases from V and 0 bases from J, with 9 bases between. Germline values: CDR1 SGHDT, CDR2 YYEEEE. The length of the CDR3 is 15 residues. CDR3 loop: CASSFGVYSNQPQHF. CDR3 coding DNA: TGTGCCAGCAGCTTTGGAGTTTATAGCAATCAGCCCCAGCATTTT.

The chain has TRBV5-6 and TRBJ1-2, with 9 bases fitting TRBD1. The trim removed 0 bases at V and 7 bases at J, leaving 1 base unmatched. The CDR3 has 13 amino acids. Germline CDR1 and CDR2: SGHDT and YYEEEE. CDR3 in amino acids: CASSLGTGVGYTF. In DNA, the CDR3 is TGTGCCAGCAGCTTGGGGACAGGGGTTGGCTACACCTTC.

The genes are TRBV4-2 and TRBJ2-7, with TRBD2 identical over 10 bases. This CDR3 is built from 15 residues. After removal of 4 bases from V and 1 base from J, the junction contained 4 bases not matched to a gene. Germline V CDR1 and CDR2: LGHNA, YNFKEQ. The CDR3: CASSRGTSESYEQYF. The CDR3 DNA is TGTGCCAGCAGCCGAGGGACTAGCGAATCCTACGAGCAGTACTTC.

The chain has TRBV3-1 (or the pseudogene TRBV3-2) and TRBJ2-1; the D gene is possibly TRBD2 (5 bases). V was pared by 1 base and J by 0 bases, with 16 bases between. The CDR3 is made up of 18 amino acids. Germline CDR1 reads LGHDT; CDR2 reads YNNKEL (reference sequence). The DNA for the CDR3 is TGTGCCAGCAGCCAAGGTGGTAAGGTGAGCGGCTCCTACAATGAGCAGTTCTTC. Protein product: CASSQGGKVSGSYNEQFF.

This rearrangement joins TRBV18 to TRBJ1-6; 8 bases fit TRBD1. V lost 3 bases, J lost 6 bases, and 4 bases stayed unmatched. This CDR3 region has 15 residues. The V gene's germline CDR1 is KGHSH and CDR2 LQKENI. CDR3 protein: CASSPSTGGNSPLHF. In DNA, the CDR3 is TGTGCCAGCTCACCCTCTACAGGGGGTAATTCACCCCTCCACTTT.

The chain employs TRBV3-1 (or the pseudogene TRBV3-2) and TRBJ2-7; 8 bases align to TRBD1. V lost 5 bases, J lost 3 bases, and 9 bases stayed unmatched. This CDR3 region has 15 residues. Per the germline V gene, CDR1 is LGHDT and CDR2 is YNNKEL (reference sequence). CDR3 sequence reads: CASSEGTGRGYEQYF. CDR3 nucleotide sequence: TGTGCCAGCAGCGAAGGGACAGGAAGGGGCTACGAGCAGTACTTC.

The chain uses TRBV19 and TRBJ2-1; no firm D call. Looked up from germline, CDR1 is LNHDA and CDR2 is SQIVND (reference sequence). Trimming left V 6 bases short and J 6 bases short, with 18 bases between. The CDR3 length is 15 residues. CDR3 residues: CASSLGVVPVNEQFF. The CDR3 nucleotides read TGTGCCAGTAGCCTAGGCGTTGTCCCTGTCAATGAGCAGTTCTTC.

V is TRBV6-4 and J is TRBJ2-3, with a weak D call TRBD2 (5 bases). The V gene's germline CDR1 is MRHNA and CDR2 SNTAGT. The CDR3 sequence is 16 residues long. V was clipped by 3 bases and J by 6 bases, with 19 bases between them. CDR3 coding DNA: TGTGCCAGCAGTGAGAATGCGGCTAGTGTAGCGGATACGCAGTATTTT. This encodes CASSENAASVADTQYF.

This chain connects TRBV11-3 to TRBJ2-2, with 8 bases lining up with TRBD2. This CDR3 is 16 amino acids long. In germline, CDR1 is SGHNT, CDR2 YENEEA. V shed 1 base, J shed 1 base, and the junction held 2 bases outside the gene matches. The CDR3 loop reads CASSLGSGKNTGELFF. In DNA, the CDR3 is TGTGCCAGCAGCTTAGGTAGCGGGAAGAACACCGGGGAGCTGTTTTTT.

The CDR3 DNA sequence: TGTGCCAGCTCACCTCGAGCGGGAGGCGGAGAGACCCAGTACTTC. Translated, it gives CASSPRAGGGETQYF. V is TRBV18 and J is TRBJ2-5, with 9 bases fitting TRBD2. Germline assignment: CDR1 KGHSH and CDR2 LQKENI. The length of the CDR3 is 15 residues. V lost 3 bases, J lost 4 bases, and 6 bases stayed unmatched.

This clone appeared a few times. V usage is TRBV6-5 and J usage is TRBJ1-4, with D possibly being TRBD1 (6 bases). The germline CDR1 and CDR2 sequences are MNHEY and SVGAGI. CDR3 length equals 15 residues. V lost 7 bases to trimming and J lost 0 bases, with 12 bases between them. The CDR3: CASNGQYATNEKLFF. Here the CDR3 DNA reads TGTGCCAGCAACGGACAGTATGCAACTAATGAAAAACTGTTTTTT.

V usage is TRBV2 and J usage is TRBJ1-3, with D perhaps TRBD1 (5 bases). This CDR3 is built from 12 residues. V shed 8 bases and J shed 3 bases, with 8 bases lying between them. Germline V gene sequence: CDR1 SNHLY, CDR2 FYNNEI. CDR3 nucleotide sequence: TGTGCCAGCGGGGCAGATGGAAACACCATATATTTT. Its translation is CASGADGNTIYF.

This chain uses TRBV5-6 with TRBJ2-3; D is unresolved. V lost 4 bases and J 1 base, leaving 10 bases between the germline ends. CDR3 length: 14 residues. Germline V CDR1 and CDR2: SGHDT, YYEEEE. CDR3 residues: CASSLSRRTDTQYF. Written as DNA, the CDR3 is TGTGCCAGCAGCCTTAGCCGTCGCACAGATACGCAGTATTTT. Variable domain in full (rest from reference TRBV5-6 and TRBJ2-3): DAGVTQSPTHLIKTRGQQVTLRCSPKSGHDTVSWYQQALGQGPQFIFQYYEEEERQRGNFPDRFSGHQFPNYSSELNVNALLLGDSALYLCASSLSRRTDTQYFGPGTRLTVL.

V is TRBV19 and J is TRBJ2-7; 7 positions agree with TRBD2. Germline loops: CDR1 LNHDA, CDR2 SQIVND (reference sequence). The CDR3 consists of 14 residues. V was clipped by 0 bases and J by 6 bases; unmatched bases: 5. The CDR3 region has the DNA TGTGCCAGTAGTATAGATCGGACTAGAGGCGAGCAGTACTTC. Its protein product is CASSIDRTRGEQYF.

The rearrangement joins TRBV24-1 to TRBJ2-1; a possible D gene is TRBD2 (5 bases). Trimming removed 1 base from V and 5 bases from J, with 8 bases in between. Looked up from germline, CDR1 is KGHDR and CDR2 is SFDVKD. This CDR3 has 14 residues. CDR3 amino acids: CATSDFDGDNEQFF. CDR3 nucleotides: TGTGCCACCAGTGATTTTGACGGGGACAATGAGCAGTTCTTC.

The V and J genes are TRBV5-1 and TRBJ1-1, with D unclear. The V end was cut by 0 bases, the J end by 5 bases, with 17 bases between. CDR1 is SGHRS and CDR2 is YFSETQ in the germline V gene. CDR3 size: 16 residues. CDR3: CASSLDGGPGATEAFF. The CDR3, as DNA: TGCGCCAGCAGCTTGGATGGAGGGCCCGGCGCGACTGAAGCTTTCTTT.

Here the CDR3 reads CASRRQWAFFDYGYTF. In DNA form, the CDR3 reads TGTGCCAGCAGACGCCAGTGGGCGTTTTTCGACTATGGCTACACCTTC. The V gene is TRBV13, the J gene TRBJ1-2; D is ambiguous. This CDR3 has 16 residues. The V gene's germline CDR1 is PRHDT and CDR2 FYEKMQ (reference sequence). Trimming removed 6 bases at V and 3 bases at J, with 20 bases between.

The chain employs TRBV15 and TRBJ1-1; D unresolved. The CDR3 sequence is 15 residues long. V lost 0 bases to trimming and J lost 1 base, with 9 bases between them. Germline loops: CDR1 LNHNV, CDR2 YYDKDF (reference sequence). In DNA, the CDR3 is TGTGCCACCAGCAGAGATAAGGCAGGGAACACTGAAGCTTTCTTT. This codes for CATSRDKAGNTEAFF. The complete variable domain, with remaining parts taken from reference TRBV15 and TRBJ1-1, reads DAMVIQNPRYQVTQFGKPVTLSCSQTLNHNVMYWYQQKSSQAPKLLFHYYDKDFNNEADTPDNFQSRRPNTSFCFLDIRSPGLGDTAMYLCATSRDKAGNTEAFFGQGTRLTVV.

This chain links TRBV6-2 or TRBV6-3 with TRBJ1-5; the match to TRBD1 covers 7 bases. This CDR3 has 16 residues. The ends lost 4 bases at V and 0 bases at J; junction bases unmatched: 6. The germline gives CDR1 MNHEY, CDR2 SVGEGT. DNA for the CDR3: TGTGCCAGCAGTTTGAGGACAGGCAATAGCAATCAGCCCCAGCATTTT. Residues: CASSLRTGNSNQPQHF.

The chain has TRBV19 and TRBJ2-1; TRBD2 might be the D (6 bases). The CDR3 contains 14 residues. Germline V gives CDR1 LNHDA, CDR2 SQIVND (reference sequence). Trimming left V 4 bases short and J 3 bases short, with 10 bases between. CDR3 in DNA: TGTGCCAGTAGTAAACCGGGACTCTACAATGAGCAGTTCTTC. Encoded protein: CASSKPGLYNEQFF.

This chain links TRBV4-2 with TRBJ2-2, with D perhaps TRBD2 (6 bases). Looked up from germline, CDR1 is LGHNA and CDR2 is YNFKEQ. Trimming removed 0 bases at V and 0 bases at J, with 11 bases between. The CDR3 is 17 residues long. The CDR3 bases are TGTGCCAGCAGCCAAGATTGGGGGGACGCGAACACCGGGGAGCTGTTTTTT. Amino acid sequence: CASSQDWGDANTGELFF.

This chain joins TRBV5-1 and TRBJ2-5; D might be TRBD2 (6 bases). The V end lost 0 bases, the J end lost 1 base, and 10 bases lay between the germline ends. Germline CDR1 and CDR2: SGHRS and YFSETQ. The CDR3 is 15 amino acids. The CDR3 here is CASSLAMGGQETQYF. The DNA of the CDR3 is TGCGCCAGCAGCTTGGCCATGGGAGGCCAAGAGACCCAGTACTTC.

The chain recombines TRBV27 with TRBJ1-2; a possible D gene is TRBD1 (6 bases). The CDR3 has 15 residues. Deletions cut 1 base from V and 1 base from J, with 10 bases between. CDR1 is MNHEY and CDR2 is SMNVEV in the germline V gene (reference sequence). The CDR3 nucleotides are TGTGCCAGCAGTTTATACCCAGGGGTTAACTATGGCTACACCTTC. This encodes CASSLYPGVNYGYTF.

This sequence joins TRBV5-4 and TRBJ2-3; 11 bases match TRBD2. Germline loops: CDR1 SGHNT, CDR2 YYREEE (reference sequence). This CDR3 has 12 amino acids. V lost 0 bases, J lost 14 bases, and 2 bases stayed unmatched. CDR3 residues: CASSLDSGGAYF. CDR3 bases: TGTGCCAGCAGCTTGGATAGCGGGGGGGCGTATTTT. Using reference TRBV5-4 and TRBJ2-3 for the parts outside the CDR3, the full variable domain is ETGVTQSPTHLIKTRGQQVTLRCSSQSGHNTVSWYQQALGQGPQFIFQYYREEENGRGNFPPRFSGLQFPNYSSELNVNALELDDSALYLCASSLDSGGAYFGPGTRLTVL.

The chain combines TRBV21-1 with TRBJ1-1. TRBV21-1 is listed as a pseudogene. The CDR3 sequence is 15 residues long. CDR3 coding DNA: TGTGCCAGCAGCTCCCGTGTCCCAGGGAGGACTGAAGCTTTCTTT. Its translation: CASSSRVPGRTEAFF.

The chain uses TRBV5-1 and TRBJ2-3, with 10 bases matching TRBD2. CDR1 is SGHRS and CDR2 is YFSETQ in the germline V gene. The J segment lost 2 bases and the V segment lost 0 bases, leaving 3 bases of the junction unmatched. The CDR3 contains 16 residues. DNA for the CDR3: TGCGCCAGCAGCTTGGGACTAGCGGGTTACACAGATACGCAGTATTTT. This codes for CASSLGLAGYTDTQYF.

V usage is TRBV6-5 and J usage is TRBJ2-3; 8 nucleotides agree with TRBD2. The CDR3 is 12 residues long. Germline CDR1 is MNHEY and CDR2 is SVGAGI. Germline trimming cut 10 bases from V and 4 bases from J; bases unmatched to any gene: 4. The CDR3 is CATRGGADTQYF. CDR3 bases: TGTGCCACACGGGGGGGGGCAGATACGCAGTATTTT.

The rearrangement joins TRBV24-1 to TRBJ2-7, with 9 positions matching TRBD1. Per germline, CDR1 KGHDR and CDR2 SFDVKD. The CDR3 has 18 residues. Trimming at V came to 4 bases and at J to 3 bases, leaving 15 bases not matched to a gene. The chain's CDR3 is CATSDSTGTGYNFYEQYF. In nucleotides, the CDR3 is TGTGCCACCAGTGACTCTACCGGGACAGGGTACAACTTCTACGAGCAGTACTTC.